This is a list of T cell receptor beta chains from one sample in a study of cytomegalovirus exposure and HLA in healthy donors. Profiled with immunoSEQ multiplex PCR; TCRdb holds only in-frame clones, not every one. The sample holds 210,000 or so clones, about 86% seen once. The material sequenced was PBMCs. All receptors come from a woman aged 18-29 years in good health and CMV-seronegative. The CDR3 runs from the conserved cysteine through the conserved F or W. A D gene is named only where the DNA matches it firmly. Clone size appears in some rows only: once, few, many, or a class for an expanded clone.

TRBD2 | TRBJ2-1 | TRBV6-1 | - | CASSAGLAAIGEQFF | TGTGCCAGCAGCGCGGGACTAGCGGCTATAGGGGAGCAGTTCTTC
- | TRBJ1-2 | TRBV28 | - | CASSLRGAEGYTF | TGTGCCAGCAGTTTACGGGGGGCGGAGGGCTACACCTTC
- | TRBJ2-7 | TRBV28 | - | CASSSIVSSYEQYF | TGTGCCAGCAGTTCTATAGTGAGCTCCTACGAGCAGTACTTC
TRBD1 | TRBJ2-7 | TRBV28 | - | CASSLLRDRLYEQYF | TGTGCCAGCAGTCTACTCCGGGACAGGCTCTACGAGCAGTACTTC
TRBD1 | TRBJ2-5 | TRBV5-6 | few | CASSSWGQGREETQYF | TGTGCCAGCAGCTCATGGGGACAGGGGCGTGAAGAGACCCAGTACTTC
TRBD2 | TRBJ2-5 | TRBV5-4 | - | CASSWSGLAGGETQYF | TGTGCCAGCAGCTGGTCGGGACTAGCGGGAGGGGAGACCCAGTACTTC
- | TRBJ2-7 | TRBV27 | - | CASSLRRSHEQYF | TGTGCCAGCAGTTTACGGAGAAGCCACGAGCAGTACTTC
- | TRBJ1-4 | TRBV4-1 | once | CASSQEVVVEKLFF | TGCGCCAGCAGCCAAGAGGTGGTAGTGGAAAAACTGTTTTTT
- | TRBJ2-7 | TRBV2 | - | CASSDYRSYEQYF | TGTGCCAGCAGTGATTACAGATCCTACGAGCAGTACTTC
TRBD1 | TRBJ2-5 | TRBV2 | - | CASSRDSISQETQYF | TGTGCCAGCAGCAGGGACAGCATCTCACAAGAGACCCAGTACTTC
- | TRBJ2-2 | TRBV9 | - | CASSGSGTGELFF | TGTGCCAGCAGCGGTAGCGGAACCGGGGAGCTGTTTTTT
TRBD2 | TRBJ2-1 | TRBV6-6 | - | CASTKTSGIRNEQFF | TGTGCCAGCACCAAGACTAGCGGGATCCGCAATGAGCAGTTCTTC
- | TRBJ1-5 | TRBV4-1 | - | CASSPTADFRQPQHF | TGCGCCAGCAGCCCAACTGCGGACTTCCGGCAGCCCCAGCATTTT
TRBD1 | TRBJ2-7 | TRBV19 | - | CASSDRVEQYF | TGTGCCAGTAGCGACAGGGTCGAGCAGTACTTC
- | TRBJ2-7 | TRBV27 | once | CASSPGLYYEQYF | TGTGCCAGCAGTCCGGGACTCTACTACGAGCAGTACTTC
TRBD1 | TRBJ2-1 | TRBV30 | - | CAWGDSGKFNEQFF | TGTGCCTGGGGGGACAGCGGAAAATTCAATGAGCAGTTCTTC
TRBD1 | TRBJ2-2 | TRBV27 | - | CASSETGGRFAGELFF | TGTGCCAGCAGCGAGACAGGGGGAAGATTCGCCGGGGAGCTGTTTTTT
- | TRBJ1-2 | TRBV28 | - | CASRRQRSGGYTF | TGTGCCAGCAGAAGACAGAGAAGTGGTGGCTACACCTTC
TRBD2 | TRBJ2-1 | TRBV19 | once | CASSPTSGRAAYNEQFF | TGTGCCAGTAGCCCGACTAGCGGGAGGGCCGCGTACAATGAGCAGTTCTTC
- | TRBJ2-1 | TRBV27 | - | CASSQDSNYGGNEQFF | TGTGCCAGCAGCCAAGACAGCAACTATGGGGGGAATGAGCAGTTCTTC
- | TRBJ2-5 | TRBV28 | - | CASSDGLRSYQETQYF | TGTGCCAGCAGTGATGGGCTTCGTTCCTACCAAGAGACCCAGTACTTC
- | TRBJ2-7 | TRBV11-2 | - | CASSLGAGMYEQYF | TGTGCCAGCAGCTTAGGGGCGGGAATGTACGAGCAGTACTTC
- | TRBJ2-7 | TRBV15 | - | CATRPGLDASYEQYF | TGTGCCACCAGGCCGGGACTGGATGCCTCCTACGAGCAGTACTTC
TRBD2 | TRBJ2-2 | TRBV12-5 | - | CASGLPRTSGSPELFF | TGTGCTAGTGGTTTGCCCCGGACTAGCGGGAGTCCGGAGCTGTTTTTT
TRBD1 | TRBJ2-7 | TRBV5-1 | - | CASSLGDSLLYEQYF | TGCGCCAGCAGCTTGGGGGACAGCCTCCTCTACGAGCAGTACTTC
TRBD2 | TRBJ2-1 | TRBV28 | - | CASSSGRKGSYNEQFF | TGTGCCAGCAGTAGCGGGAGAAAGGGTTCCTACAATGAGCAGTTCTTC
TRBD1 | TRBJ2-3 | TRBV29-1 | - | CSVMTQGSTDTQYF | TGCAGCGTGATGACACAGGGGAGCACAGATACGCAGTATTTT
TRBD1 | TRBJ2-7 | TRBV15 | once | CATSGRDRGSYEQYF | TGTGCCACCAGCGGCCGGGACAGGGGATCGTACGAGCAGTACTTC
TRBD1 | TRBJ1-1 | TRBV5-6 | - | CASSLEGANTEAFF | TGTGCCAGCAGCTTGGAGGGGGCGAACACTGAAGCTTTCTTT